Shown below are 17 T cell receptor beta chains from a single sample sequenced in a study of neurological immune-mediated disorders. Via MiXCR, TCRdb re-called the 5' RACE reads, giving one row per CDR3 protein. The data contain fewer than 25,000 distinct CDR3 sequences, over 9.5% of them singletons. The sample comprised PBMCs. The source of these receptors is a woman aged 55-69 years with HTLV-1-associated myelopathy (HAM/TSP).

This clonotype was picked up many times. This chain links TRBV20-1 with TRBJ1-1; D may be TRBD1 (5 bases). V dropped 3 bases and J dropped 4 bases, with 9 bases sitting between them. Germline assignment: CDR1 DFQATT and CDR2 SNEGSKA (reference sequence). The CDR3 has 12 amino acids. CDR3 nucleotide sequence: TGCAGTGCTAGGCAGGGAGGCACTGAAGCTTTCTTT. Translating gives CSARQGGTEAFF.

This clonotype was found many times. The V call is TRBV20-1, the J call TRBJ2-5, with 8 bases matching TRBD2. CDR3 length equals 15 residues. Trimming cost V 0 bases and J 2 bases; bases outside gene matches: 5. Germline values: CDR1 DFQATT, CDR2 SNEGSKA (reference sequence). In DNA, the CDR3 is TGCAGTGCTAGAGACGGGGGGGCGTTACAAGAGACCCAGTACTTC. It encodes CSARDGGALQETQYF.

This clonotype was observed many times. V usage is TRBV12-3 or TRBV12-4 and J usage is TRBJ2-7; tentatively, D is TRBD1 (5 bases). The CDR3 is 16 residues long. With 3 bases removed from V and 2 bases from J, the gap between germline ends came to 17 bases. Here the CDR3 reads CASSFAGEQVTYEQYF. Written as DNA, the CDR3 is TGTGCCAGCAGTTTCGCCGGAGAACAGGTTACCTACGAGCAGTACTTC.

This clonotype was counted many times. This chain connects TRBV20-1 to TRBJ2-3; 9 bases line up with TRBD2. Germline V gives CDR1 DFQATT, CDR2 SNEGSKA (reference sequence). CDR3 length: 15 residues. The ends lost 3 bases at V and 2 bases at J; junction bases unmatched: 6. CDR3 nucleotide sequence: TGCAGTGCTAGGGGTCTAGCGGGGAACACAGATACGCAGTATTTT. This gives the protein CSARGLAGNTDTQYF.

This clonotype was observed a few times. This rearrangement joins TRBV12-3 or TRBV12-4 to TRBJ2-3, with D uncertain. V dropped 2 bases and J dropped 2 bases, with 11 bases sitting between them. The CDR3 loop spans 15 amino acids. The CDR3 loop reads CASSLWRRATDTQYF. The CDR3 DNA reads as TGTGCCAGCAGTTTATGGCGGAGAGCCACAGATACGCAGTATTTT.

The sample holds many counts of this clonotype. The DNA for the CDR3 is TGCGCCAGCAGCCCGTCAGGGAACACTGAAGCTTTCTTT. Its translation: CASSPSGNTEAFF. The chain has TRBV5-1 and TRBJ1-1; D ambiguous. CDR1 is SGHRS and CDR2 is YFSETQ in the germline V gene. The CDR3 length is 13 residues. The V gene lost 4 bases and the J gene lost 1 base, with 8 bases spanning the gap.

This clonotype was observed many times. The chain joins TRBV4-1 to TRBJ2-1; 16 nucleotides match TRBD2. In germline, CDR1 is MGHRA, CDR2 YSYEKL. V shed 4 bases and J 8 bases; nucleotides not matched to a gene: 5. CDR3 length: 16 residues. In DNA, the CDR3 is TGCGCCAGCAGCCTGGGACTAGCGGGGGGGCGCGATGAGCAGTTCTTC. Residues: CASSLGLAGGRDEQFF.

This clonotype has ten or more counts. The CDR3 DNA reads TGCAGTGCTAGAGATCCCCCAGGGAGCAACTATGGCTACACCTTC. Translated, it gives CSARDPPGSNYGYTF. The chain recombines TRBV20-1 with TRBJ1-2; tentatively, D is TRBD1 (5 bases). V dropped 0 bases and J dropped 2 bases, with 13 bases sitting between them. The CDR3 length is 15 residues. The germline V gene has CDR1 DFQATT and CDR2 SNEGSKA (reference sequence).

This clonotype came up many times. J is TRBJ1-1 and V is TRBV19; 7 nucleotides line up with TRBD1. Germline loops: CDR1 LNHDA, CDR2 SQIVND (reference sequence). V gave up 3 bases and J gave up 0 bases; unmatched junction bases: 4. There are 15 residues in the CDR3. In DNA form, the CDR3 reads TGTGCCAGTAGTATTCAGGGGGACATGAACACTGAAGCTTTCTTT. Translating it yields CASSIQGDMNTEAFF.

This clonotype was observed many times. The chain couples TRBV20-1 to TRBJ1-6; D is possibly TRBD1 (5 bases). Germline CDR1 reads DFQATT; CDR2 reads SNEGSKA (reference sequence). The ends were cut back, 6 bases at V and 7 bases at J, with 13 bases in the middle. The CDR3 totals 13 residues. The CDR3 region has the DNA TGCAGTGCCGAGGGACCGATAAATTCACCCCTCCACTTT. This translates into CSAEGPINSPLHF.

This clonotype has a count of ten or more. The chain couples TRBV5-1 to TRBJ2-1, with D possibly matching TRBD1 (6 bases). This CDR3 comprises 17 residues. V gave up 1 base and J gave up 7 bases, with 21 bases separating them. CDR1 is SGHRS, CDR2 YFSETQ, per germline. This CDR3 reads CASSLTTGIQGGNEQFF. The CDR3 DNA sequence: TGCGCCAGCAGCTTGACGACAGGTATACAGGGTGGGAATGAGCAGTTCTTC.

This clonotype was observed at least ten times. This rearrangement joins TRBV5-1 to TRBJ1-1, with 12 bases that match TRBD1. V shed 3 bases and J 5 bases; nucleotides not matched to a gene: 8. This CDR3 region has 16 residues. The germline V gene encodes CDR1 SGHRS and CDR2 YFSETQ. CDR3 DNA sequence: TGCGCCAGCAGCTCGGGGACAGGGGGCTTGCGAACTGAAGCTTTCTTT. Protein sequence: CASSSGTGGLRTEAFF.

This clonotype showed up many times. The genes are TRBV20-1 and TRBJ1-2; 8 bases match TRBD1. CDR1 is DFQATT and CDR2 is SNEGSKA in the germline V gene (reference sequence). V was clipped by 6 bases and J by 2 bases; unmatched bases: 8. This CDR3 spans 14 amino acids. The CDR3 DNA reads TGCAGTGCCAACCCGGACAGGGTCAACTATGGCTACACCTTC. Encoded protein: CSANPDRVNYGYTF.

This clonotype was counted many times. The chain uses TRBV20-1 and TRBJ1-3, with D unclear. The CDR3 is made up of 14 amino acids. Trimming pared 0 bases from V and 4 bases from J, leaving 10 bases between. Germline assignment: CDR1 DFQATT and CDR2 SNEGSKA (reference sequence). The CDR3 nucleotides read TGCAGTGCTAGAGAGGTAGAGGGAGGAAACACCATATATTTT. This translates into CSAREVEGGNTIYF.

As regards this clonotype: A read error may produce the germline difference seen at one junction end. The J gene is TRBJ2-1, the V gene TRBV7-7, with TRBD1 identical over 9 bases. The CDR3 has 14 residues. Germline CDR1 reads SSHAT; CDR2 reads FNYEAQ (reference sequence). This CDR3 is CASSLDRGNNEQFF. CDR3 bases: TGTGCTAGCAGCTTAGACAGGGGGAACAATGAGCAGTTCTTC.

This clonotype was seen many times. This chain uses TRBV20-1 with TRBJ1-2; D might be TRBD1 (6 bases). V gave up 0 bases and J gave up 8 bases, with 22 bases separating them. Germline V gives CDR1 DFQATT, CDR2 SNEGSKA (reference sequence). The CDR3 extends over 16 amino acids. The CDR3 DNA is TGCAGTGCTAGAGAGCCGACGTGGGGGCCCCCGATGGGCTACACCTTC. As protein: CSAREPTWGPPMGYTF.

This clonotype was counted ten times or more. This chain connects TRBV12-3 or TRBV12-4 to TRBJ1-4, with D tentatively TRBD1 (6 bases). V shed 5 bases and J shed 7 bases, with 17 bases lying between them. This CDR3 has 15 residues. CDR3 protein: CASSDRGRGGEKLFF. CDR3 in DNA: TGTGCCAGCAGTGACCGAGGCAGGGGTGGTGAAAAACTGTTTTTT.